This TCR beta chain was captured in a study of T-cell memory formation after mild COVID-19. This clonotype was observed a handful of times. MiXCR was run by TCRdb on the 5' RACE reads, yielding one entry per CDR3 protein. The table lists roughly 400,000 distinct CDR3 sequences, roughly 26% of them singletons, with roughly 9.7% in the top ten. The material sequenced was PBMCs or a T cell subset sorted from them (not recorded which). This sequence was found in an adult woman who had mild COVID-19 (a few samples of this study predate the infection). Cell type and time point are not known.

This CDR3 reads CASCIPTLAGATGELFF. CDR3 nucleotide sequence: TGTGCCAGCTGCATACCCACACTAGCGGGAGCTACCGGGGAGCTGTTTTTT. The V call is TRBV6-1, the J call TRBJ2-2, with TRBD2 matching 11 bases. Per germline, CDR1 MNHNS and CDR2 SASEGT. The CDR3 is made up of 17 amino acids. V shed 8 bases and J 5 bases; nucleotides not matched to a gene: 13.